This T cell receptor (beta chain) emerged from a study of T cell responses to AZD1222 COVID-19 vaccine. Germline CDR1 MDHEN, CDR2 SYDVKM. V dropped 4 bases and J dropped 5 bases, with 12 bases sitting between them. The CDR3 extends over 14 amino acids. The data were produced by immunoSEQ multiplex PCR, yet TCRdb's version contains in-frame clones alone and is incomplete. The table lists 150,000 to 200,000 clones, 80% to 90% of them singletons. V and J are TRBV28 and TRBJ1-5; a weak D match, TRBD1 (5 bases). This TCR was sampled from an adult in good health. Sequencing was performed on peripheral blood, taken on day 0 of AZD1222 vaccination. CDR3 region: CASSSTGTHQPQHF. In DNA, the CDR3 is TGTGCCAGCAGTTCAACGGGGACCCATCAGCCCCAGCATTTT.